These 21 T cell receptor beta chains came from one sample sequenced in a study of T cell responses to AZD1222 COVID-19 vaccine (dated by TCRdb to the early 2020s). The library was built by means of the immunoSEQ multiplex PCR assay. This is the immuneACCESS table as TCRdb keeps it, with only in-frame sequences that have V and J called. A part of the clones is gone; compared with another copy, unresolved V genes explain less than half, and the rest is unexplained. A total of fewer than 130,000 clones appear in this sample, 88% of them only once. 1.6% of the sample comes from the top ten. The time point label of this sample denotes: baseline before first vaccination. The specimen was peripheral blood, collected on day 0 of AZD1222 vaccination. These receptors were collected from an adult in good health.

The chain recombines TRBV2 with TRBJ2-2; D gene unclear. Trimming removed 7 bases at V and 3 bases at J, with 12 bases between. The germline CDR1 and CDR2 sequences are SNHLY and FYNNEI. The CDR3 loop spans 14 amino acids. In DNA form, the CDR3 reads TGTGCCAGCAAAGGGCCTCAGGACACCGGGGAGCTGTTTTTT. Protein product: CASKGPQDTGELFF.

V and J are TRBV5-1 and TRBJ2-1, with 12 positions matching TRBD2. Germline loops: CDR1 SGHRS, CDR2 YFSETQ. After removal of 0 bases from V and 4 bases from J, the junction contained 5 bases not matched to a gene. The length of the CDR3 is 17 residues. The CDR3 sequence is CASSLAGTSGLYNEQFF. The CDR3 DNA reads as TGCGCCAGCAGCTTGGCCGGGACTAGCGGGCTATACAATGAGCAGTTCTTC.

The chain has TRBV29-1 and TRBJ1-2; D call uncertain. Germline-derived CDR1 and CDR2 are SQVTM and ANQGSEA. Trimming pared 3 bases from V and 0 bases from J, leaving 11 bases between. The CDR3 sequence is 14 residues long. The CDR3 coding sequence is TGCAGCGTTGACCGGCCCGGTCCTAACTATGGCTACACCTTC. Encoded protein: CSVDRPGPNYGYTF.

The chain employs TRBV4-1 and TRBJ2-7, with TRBD1 identical over 8 bases. Germline CDR1 reads MGHRA; CDR2 reads YSYEKL. The CDR3 extends over 13 amino acids. The trim removed 3 bases at V and 3 bases at J, leaving 1 base unmatched. In DNA, the CDR3 is TGCGCCAGCAGCCATGGACAGGGCTACGAGCAGTACTTC. Translating it yields CASSHGQGYEQYF.

The rearrangement joins TRBV5-1 to TRBJ1-6; a possible D gene is TRBD1 (6 bases). Per the germline V gene, CDR1 is SGHRS and CDR2 is YFSETQ. Trimming removed 0 bases at V and 8 bases at J, with 18 bases between. The CDR3 sequence is 17 residues long. The chain's CDR3 is CASSLGRLGRGDSPLHF. CDR3 nucleotides: TGCGCCAGCAGCTTGGGGAGGTTAGGCAGGGGTGATTCACCCCTCCACTTT. The full variable domain, with the rest looked up from reference TRBV5-1 and TRBJ1-6, is KAGVTQTPRYLIKTRGQQVTLSCSPISGHRSVSWYQQTPGQGLQFLFEYFSETQRNKGNFPGRFSGRQFSNSRSEMNVSTLELGDSALYLCASSLGRLGRGDSPLHFGNGTRLTVT.

The rearrangement uses TRBV7-6 and TRBJ2-2; maybe TRBD1 (6 bases). The V end was cut by 2 bases, the J end by 3 bases, with 16 bases between. Germline CDR1 reads SGHVS; CDR2 reads FNYEAQ. The CDR3 contains 17 residues. The CDR3 spells CASSLPKGPGDTGELFF. In DNA form, the CDR3 reads TGTGCCAGCAGCTTACCGAAGGGGCCAGGGGACACCGGGGAGCTGTTTTTT.

The chain is built from TRBV13 and TRBJ1-2; 8 bases line up with TRBD1. CDR3 length equals 14 residues. V trimming: 5 bases; J trimming: 2 bases; junction bases outside the gene matches: 4. Germline CDR1 and CDR2: PRHDT and FYEKMQ (reference sequence). CDR3 residues: CASSPNRGNYGYTF. CDR3 in DNA: TGTGCCAGCAGCCCCAACAGGGGGAACTATGGCTACACCTTC. Using reference TRBV13 and TRBJ1-2 for the parts outside the CDR3, the full variable domain is AAGVIQSPRHLIKEKRETATLKCYPIPRHDTVYWYQQGPGQDPQFLISFYEKMQSDKGSIPDRFSAQQFSDYHSELNMSSLELGDSALYFCASSPNRGNYGYTFGSGTRLTVV.

This clone was detected only once. The chain couples TRBV19 to TRBJ1-1, with D maybe TRBD1 (5 bases). Germline lookup yields CDR1 LNHDA and CDR2 SQIVND (reference sequence). Trimming stripped 5 bases from V and 0 bases from J, with 7 bases between. CDR3 size: 13 residues. CDR3 in amino acids: CASSGTLNTEAFF. The CDR3 bases are TGTGCCAGTAGTGGGACGTTGAACACTGAAGCTTTCTTT. The entire variable domain, with the rest obtained from reference TRBV19 and TRBJ1-1, is as follows: DGGITQSPKYLFRKEGQNVTLSCEQNLNHDAMYWYRQDPGQGLRLIYYSQIVNDFQKGDIAEGYSVSREKKESFPLTVTSAQKNPTAFYLCASSGTLNTEAFFGQGTRLTVV.

This clone was seen a handful of times. The chain links TRBV30 to TRBJ2-7; D is unresolved. Germline V lookup: CDR1 GTSNPN, CDR2 SVGIG (reference sequence). Trimming cost V 0 bases and J 6 bases, with 9 bases left between them. CDR3 length: 12 residues. CDR3 loop: CAWSVLVGEQYF. For the CDR3, the DNA is TGTGCCTGGAGTGTATTAGTAGGCGAGCAGTACTTC.

The chain joins TRBV30 to TRBJ2-3; 9 bases are shared with TRBD2. J lost 5 bases, V lost 4 bases, and 7 bases had no gene match. The CDR3 spans 14 residues. From germline, CDR1 is GTSNPN and CDR2 SVGIG (reference sequence). As DNA, the CDR3 is TGTGCCTGGATGCTGGCGGGGGGGGTAGATACGCAGTATTTT. Protein sequence: CAWMLAGGVDTQYF. Together with reference TRBV30 and TRBJ2-3, the CDR3 gives the full variable domain: SQTIHQWPATLVQPVGSPLSLECTVEGTSNPNLYWYRQAAGRGLQLLFYSVGIGQISSEVPQNLSASRPQDRQFILSSKKLLLSDSGFYLCAWMLAGGVDTQYFGPGTRLTVL.

The chain couples TRBV6-6 to TRBJ1-4; no clear D gene. V gave up 6 bases and J gave up 8 bases, with 10 bases separating them. Germline values: CDR1 MNHNY, CDR2 SVGAGI (reference sequence). CDR3 length equals 12 residues. The CDR3 DNA reads as TGTGCCAGCAGGACTGGGGAAGAAAAACTGTTTTTT. Its protein is CASRTGEEKLFF.

The chain combines TRBV5-5 with TRBJ1-5; D remains ambiguous. The CDR3 runs 15 residues. The V end was cut by 2 bases, the J end by 6 bases, with 15 bases between. Germline assignment: CDR1 SGHKS and CDR2 YYEKEE (reference sequence). CDR3 amino acids: CASSFLGVGLQPQHF. For the CDR3, the DNA is TGTGCCAGCAGCTTTCTAGGAGTTGGACTTCAGCCCCAGCATTTT.

This chain links TRBV6-1 with TRBJ1-6; weak D call: TRBD1 (6 bases). Per the germline V gene, CDR1 is MNHNS and CDR2 is SASEGT. The V end was cut by 2 bases, the J end by 9 bases, with 17 bases between. This CDR3 region has 16 residues. The chain's CDR3 is CASSEQQRRGISPLHF. The CDR3 region has the DNA TGTGCCAGCAGTGAACAGCAGCGCAGGGGAATTTCACCCCTCCACTTT.

This clone appeared a single time. This chain joins TRBV2 and TRBJ1-1; the D gene is possibly TRBD1 (6 bases). This CDR3 contains 14 residues. Deletions cut 11 bases from V and 1 base from J, with 17 bases between. Per the germline V gene, CDR1 is SNHLY and CDR2 is FYNNEI. The CDR3 loop reads CAGQRGVGNTEAFF. The CDR3 DNA reads as TGTGCCGGACAGAGGGGGGTAGGGAACACTGAAGCTTTCTTT.

The rearrangement uses TRBV19 and TRBJ1-1; TRBD1 aligns across 7 bases. Germline values: CDR1 LNHDA, CDR2 SQIVND (reference sequence). The ends lost 3 bases at V and 3 bases at J; junction bases unmatched: 10. The CDR3 loop spans 16 amino acids. CDR3 bases: TGTGCCAGTAGTATTCGGCTCGGGACAGTGTACACTGAAGCTTTCTTT. As protein: CASSIRLGTVYTEAFF. The whole variable domain, filled in from reference TRBV19 and TRBJ1-1, reads DGGITQSPKYLFRKEGQNVTLSCEQNLNHDAMYWYRQDPGQGLRLIYYSQIVNDFQKGDIAEGYSVSREKKESFPLTVTSAQKNPTAFYLCASSIRLGTVYTEAFFGQGTRLTVV.

The chain has TRBV4-1 and TRBJ2-1; 14 bases map to TRBD2. The CDR3 is made up of 21 amino acids. V trimming: 0 bases; J trimming: 0 bases; junction bases outside the gene matches: 10. Germline CDR1 and CDR2: MGHRA and YSYEKL. The CDR3 here is CASSQDWARLAGGPSYNEQFF. The CDR3 DNA follows: TGCGCCAGCAGCCAAGATTGGGCGAGACTAGCGGGAGGGCCCTCCTACAATGAGCAGTTCTTC.

The chain links TRBV27 to TRBJ2-7; D is possibly TRBD1 (6 bases). This CDR3 is built from 13 residues. With 2 bases removed from V and 6 bases from J, the gap between germline ends came to 11 bases. Germline assignment: CDR1 MNHEY and CDR2 SMNVEV (reference sequence). The DNA of the CDR3 is TGTGCCAGCAGTTTACATGGACAGCTCGAGCAGTACTTC. This sequence encodes CASSLHGQLEQYF.

The J gene is TRBJ1-4, the V gene TRBV4-1; D gene unclear. The CDR3 has 16 residues. Trimming left V 0 bases short and J 0 bases short, with 8 bases between. Germline CDR1 and CDR2: MGHRA and YSYEKL. CDR3 amino acids: CASSQDGQATNEKLFF. The DNA of the CDR3 is TGCGCCAGCAGCCAAGATGGGCAAGCAACTAATGAAAAACTGTTTTTT.

V gene TRBV12-5 combines with J gene TRBJ2-2, with D unresolved. Between the trimmed V and J ends, which lost 2 bases and 7 bases, there was a span of 8 bases. Per the germline V gene, CDR1 is LGHNT and CDR2 is FRNRAP. The CDR3 is 13 residues long. CDR3 coding DNA: TGTGCTAGTGGTTTGCGGGTAGGCGGGGAGCTGTTTTTT. It translates to CASGLRVGGELFF.

In its sample, this clone was seen a few times. The chain joins TRBV2 to TRBJ1-5; D gene unclear. Germline V CDR1 and CDR2: SNHLY, FYNNEI. This CDR3 is built from 13 residues. V gave up 5 bases and J gave up 7 bases, with 12 bases separating them. Written as DNA, the CDR3 is TGTGCCAGCAGTCCCAATCTATCCCAGCCCCAGCATTTT. Translating gives CASSPNLSQPQHF.

The gene calls are TRBV5-1 and TRBJ1-5, with 9 nucleotides matching TRBD1. V gave up 4 bases and J gave up 5 bases; unmatched junction bases: 4. This CDR3 region has 14 residues. Germline V gene sequence: CDR1 SGHRS, CDR2 YFSETQ. This chain's CDR3 is CASSETGGYQPQHF. CDR3 sequence (DNA): TGCGCCAGCAGCGAGACAGGGGGGTATCAGCCCCAGCATTTT.